Sequencing of this T cell receptor beta chain was carried out in a study of response to subunit inactivated influenza vaccine. From the RT-PCR reads, TCRdb called clonotypes with MiXCR, one entry per CDR3 protein. The sample lists hundreds of thousands of distinct CDR3 sequences, approximately 15% occurring once. Germline V CDR1 and CDR2: SGDLS, YYNGEE. The CDR3 covers 17 residues. The ends lost 3 bases at V and 1 base at J; junction bases unmatched: 10. This TCR was recovered from a man between 50 and 59 years old who received an inactivated influenza vaccine. Sequenced here: PBMCs from blood, sampled 14 days before vaccination. V is TRBV9 and J is TRBJ2-5; 9 bases align to TRBD2. CDR3 protein: CASSAGGSGGLQETQYF. DNA for the CDR3: TGTGCCAGCAGCGCCGGTGGTAGCGGGGGACTCCAAGAGACCCAGTACTTC.